This section outlines one T cell receptor beta chain sequence together with its context. It has no known antigen specificity. One base away there is no much larger clone; base qualities are not given. This sample was included in a study of blood T cell repertoires in COVID-19 (dated by TCRdb to 2020 to 2021). Study-wide context: The collaborator samples originated in the United States, Italy and Spain and spanned the acute and convalescent phases of COVID-19. The prospective study material was composed of cDNA or gDNA derived from T cells, B-cell-depleted T cells, or PBMCs. Subjects who had been exposed to COVID-19, were actively infected with it, or had recovered from it provided the deeply sampled blood TCRbeta repertoires that made up the dataset. The repertoires were released in a freely available public database meant as a resource for research on the immune response to SARS-CoV-2. The samples were drawn from the first 160 participants of the ongoing ImmuneRACE study and from under 1,500 subjects provided by 6 global collaborators. Sample metadata almost always included a de-identified subject ID, COVID-19 status, age in years and sex. Where HLA class I and class II types were available, the types were taken from metadata supplied by the sample provider, not from assay-based typing.

V drops 1 base and J drops 0 bases, leaving 10 bases in between. Taken from cysteine to phenylalanine, the CDR3 has 15 residues. This entry keeps only the CDR3 DNA: 45 bases, framed from base 1. Sequences SGHNT (CDR1) and YYREEE (CDR2) are obtained from the germline V gene (reference sequence). The full study reports these points: The amount of clinical and demographic metadata varied by source and participant and was provided uncurated.

TCRbeta CDR3 regions were amplified from genomic DNA using the immunoSEQ Assay, a bias-controlled multiplex PCR. Regarding the original processing steps: Within the assay, amplification of reference gene primers was used to estimate how many nucleated cells each sample contained. Sequence reads were collapsed and filtered to measure the absolute abundance of every unique TCRbeta CDR3 rearrangement. For each sample, productive Simpson clonality was calculated by taking the square root of Simpson's diversity index across productive rearrangements. TCRdb retrieved this table from immuneACCESS and kept in-frame rearrangements only. Not all clones are present; in checked studies, unresolved V genes account for under half, and no reason is known for the remainder. The V and J calls and clone size are taken from that table; D and trimming were inferred from the DNA. The sample records approximately 300,000 clones, roughly nine tenths of which are singletons. The ten largest clones represent approximately 5.2% of the sample.

Participants in the prospective study were enrolled through a virtual design, were aged about 18 to 90 years, and lived in roughly 24 United States geographic areas. Cohort assignment in the prospective study relied on participant-reported clinical history from a screening survey and a study questionnaire. Recovered participants in ImmuneRACE Cohort 3 were defined by two consecutive negative NP/OP PCR tests, clearance by a healthcare professional, or resolution of symptoms. Mobile phlebotomists in the prospective study collected whole blood, serum and a nasopharyngeal or oropharyngeal swab from every participant. Prospective study participants could optionally give additional blood draws and questionnaires over a roughly 2-month period. Before DNA extraction, blood samples from the prospective study were shipped at room temperature or frozen.

The clonotype comes from a woman aged 25 to 45 who had recovered from COVID-19. Source material: PBMCs or T cells enriched from blood (not recorded which). Here the chain combines TRBV5-4 and TRBJ1-2; the D gene cannot be named for sure. The DNA reads TGTGCCAGCAGCTTGCTCTTGGCAGCTAACTATGGCTACACCTTC. This gives the protein CASSLLLAANYGYTF.